This TCR beta chain was recorded in a study of T cell changes during pregnancy in multiple sclerosis. In germline, CDR1 is SEHNR, CDR2 FQNEAQ (reference sequence). Trimming removed 2 bases at V and 8 bases at J, with 20 bases between. The CDR3 sequence is 16 residues long. Sequencing was performed with immunoSEQ multiplex PCR; in TCRdb, only in-frame clones are kept and a portion is missing. Of 80,000 or so clones in the sample, roughly nine tenths were seen once. This rearrangement joins TRBV7-9 to TRBJ2-3; tentative D call: TRBD1 (6 bases). The TCR comes from a female donor with multiple sclerosis, enrolled in a pregnancy study. The sequencing here drew on peripheral blood, taken before pregnancy. The CDR3: CASSLPTRTVLGTQYF. Written as DNA, the CDR3 is TGTGCCAGCAGCTTACCCACACGGACAGTGTTGGGTACGCAGTATTTT.